This T cell receptor beta chain was sequenced in a study of T cells in Graves' hyperthyroidism and ophthalmopathy. From RNA transcripts, TCR beta CDR3 regions were amplified. With the HTBI primer set, the TCR CDR3 went through a first round of RT-PCR. MiXCR, applied by TCRdb to the multiplex PCR reads, yields one record per CDR3 protein. The data show 500,000 or so distinct CDR3 sequences, roughly 15% seen once. Every diagnosis used clinical symptoms, serum thyroxine and TRAb, thyroid ultrasound and orbital computed tomography. This TCR came from a woman aged 18-29 years with Graves' ophthalmopathy. Material: blood.

The CDR3 reads CASSQELTVNTEAFF. CDR3 in DNA: TGCGCCAGCAGCCAAGAGTTGACAGTTAACACTGAAGCTTTCTTT. The chain combines TRBV4-3 with TRBJ1-1; D possibly corresponds to TRBD1 (5 bases). The CDR3 consists of 15 residues. Trimming pared 0 bases from V and 2 bases from J, leaving 10 bases between. Germline loops: CDR1 LGHNA, CDR2 YSLEER.